A single sample is the source of the 18 T cell receptor beta chains below, sequenced in a study of T cell repertoires in ileal Crohn's disease. Assay: immunoSEQ multiplex PCR; the TCRdb copy retains only in-frame clones and omits some. The repertoire holds 13,000 to 15,000 clones, with about 78% as singletons. Sequences were obtained from ileal tissue. The receptor source for this set is an adult with Crohn's disease.

The rearrangement uses TRBV4-3 and TRBJ2-7; 7 bases map to TRBD1. From germline, CDR1 is LGHNA and CDR2 YSLEER. J lost 0 bases, V lost 0 bases, and 8 bases had no gene match. This CDR3 comprises 17 residues. In DNA form, the CDR3 reads TGCGCCAGCAGCCAAGATCGCAACAGGGGCCTCTCCTACGAGCAGTACTTC. Translated: CASSQDRNRGLSYEQYF.

The chain couples TRBV30 to TRBJ2-1, with D possibly matching TRBD2 (6 bases). Germline assignment: CDR1 GTSNPN and CDR2 SVGIG (reference sequence). CDR3 length equals 11 residues. The V end lost 5 bases, the J end lost 10 bases, and 12 bases lay between the germline ends. CDR3 DNA sequence: TGTGCCTGGGAACGGAGGGGAGAGCAGTTCTTC. Amino acids: CAWERRGEQFF.

The V and J genes are TRBV19 and TRBJ1-1; 7 positions match TRBD1. V gave up 7 bases and J gave up 4 bases; unmatched junction bases: 6. This CDR3 comprises 13 residues. Germline CDR1 and CDR2: LNHDA and SQIVND (reference sequence). For the CDR3, the DNA is TGTGCCAGTAATCATAACAGGGGCACTGAAGCTTTCTTT. It translates to CASNHNRGTEAFF.

Here the CDR3 DNA reads TGTGCCAGCAGGGTGGCAGGAAACTACGAGCAGTACTTC. This translates into CASRVAGNYEQYF. The chain has TRBV2 and TRBJ2-7; D unresolved. CDR3 length: 13 residues. Looked up from germline, CDR1 is SNHLY and CDR2 is FYNNEI. Trimming took off 6 bases at V and 3 bases at J, with 12 bases between the two ends.

The genes are TRBV6-5 and TRBJ1-1; 7 bases agree with TRBD1. The CDR3 length is 14 residues. The V and J ends lost 7 bases and 4 bases, in that order; junction bases with no gene match: 9. Germline-derived CDR1 and CDR2 are MNHEY and SVGAGI. The CDR3 here is CASIKTGAATEAFF. Here the CDR3 DNA reads TGTGCCAGCATTAAAACAGGGGCCGCCACTGAAGCTTTCTTT.

J is TRBJ1-1 and V is TRBV5-1; D is unclear. Looked up from germline, CDR1 is SGHRS and CDR2 is YFSETQ. CDR3 length equals 13 residues. V was cut by 0 bases and J by 2 bases, with 5 bases left in between. The CDR3 DNA sequence: TGCGCCAGCAGCTTGGAGACTAACACTGAAGCTTTCTTT. Translating gives CASSLETNTEAFF.

The gene calls are TRBV5-5 and TRBJ2-5; 7 bases agree with TRBD1. Germline lookup yields CDR1 SGHKS and CDR2 YYEKEE (reference sequence). The CDR3 runs to 15 residues. J lost 2 bases, V lost 4 bases, and 8 bases had no gene match. The CDR3 loop is CASSHTGARQETQYF. CDR3 nucleotide sequence: TGTGCCAGCAGCCATACAGGGGCCAGACAAGAGACCCAGTACTTC.

The chain employs TRBV27 and TRBJ2-7; 9 nucleotides align to TRBD1. J gave up 7 bases and V 3 bases, and 7 bases lay outside the gene matches. CDR1 is MNHEY and CDR2 is SMNVEV in the germline V gene (reference sequence). The length of the CDR3 is 14 residues. The DNA for the CDR3 is TGTGCCAGCAGTTTCCGGGACAGGGTGTTAGAGCAGTACTTC. This encodes CASSFRDRVLEQYF.

The chain is built from TRBV2 and TRBJ2-1, with D perhaps TRBD2 (6 bases). Germline values: CDR1 SNHLY, CDR2 FYNNEI. Trimming took 3 bases from V and 6 from J, leaving 15 bases between them. CDR3 length: 15 residues. Here the CDR3 reads CASSERLGGVNEQFF. The DNA for the CDR3 is TGTGCCAGCAGTGAGAGGCTAGGAGGGGTCAATGAGCAGTTCTTC.

This chain joins TRBV7-3 and TRBJ2-3; 9 nucleotides agree with TRBD2. Germline-derived CDR1 and CDR2 are SGHTA and FQGTGA. The junction had 28 bases not matched to a gene; V was cut back by 1 base and J by 5 bases. This CDR3 is built from 23 residues. The CDR3 DNA sequence: TGTGCCAGCAGCTTAAACCCGATCCCTCGGCGGGAGGGCACTGCCCGCACCCGAGATACGCAGTATTTT. Residues: CASSLNPIPRREGTARTRDTQYF.

V and J are TRBV25-1 and TRBJ2-2; tentatively, D is TRBD2 (5 bases). Trimming removed 4 bases from V and 4 bases from J, with 10 bases in between. The CDR3 covers 14 residues. Looked up from germline, CDR1 is MGHDK and CDR2 is SYGVNS. The CDR3 sequence is CASSARVGTGELFF. The CDR3 DNA sequence: TGTGCCAGCAGTGCGAGGGTTGGCACCGGGGAGCTGTTTTTT.

The chain employs TRBV10-2 and TRBJ2-4; D perhaps matches TRBD1 (6 bases). This CDR3 has 17 amino acids. Germline CDR1 reads WSHSY; CDR2 reads SAAADI. The germline V and J ends were trimmed by 5 bases and 6 bases, with 23 bases remaining between them. CDR3 nucleotides: TGCGCCAGCAGTTCAATGACAGGAGGAAAGGTGGCAAACATTCAGTACTTC. Translation: CASSSMTGGKVANIQYF.

This chain links TRBV11-2 with TRBJ1-6; the D gene is possibly TRBD1 (5 bases). V lost 4 bases, J lost 6 bases, and 10 bases lay in between. CDR3 length equals 14 residues. Germline values: CDR1 SGHAT, CDR2 FQNNGV. CDR3 bases: TGTGCCAGCAGCTCCCGGGACTCTAATTCACCCCTCCACTTT. It specifies CASSSRDSNSPLHF.

Only a few counts were recorded for this clone. The chain couples TRBV19 to TRBJ2-7, with TRBD2 identical over 7 bases. The CDR3 is made up of 13 amino acids. V dropped 3 bases and J dropped 6; count of bases not matched to a gene: 5. The germline V gene encodes CDR1 LNHDA and CDR2 SQIVND (reference sequence). CDR3 sequence reads: CASSIGGSLEQYF. The DNA of the CDR3 is TGTGCCAGTAGTATTGGCGGGAGTCTCGAGCAGTACTTC.

This chain joins TRBV11-3 and TRBJ2-7; the match to TRBD2 covers 7 bases. The CDR3 runs 20 residues. CDR1 is SGHNT, CDR2 YENEEA, per germline. Trimming removed 0 bases from V and 0 bases from J; junction bases left unmatched: 17. The CDR3 here is CASSLEGRVPLAENSYEQYF. CDR3 in DNA: TGTGCCAGCAGCTTAGAAGGCAGGGTACCTCTAGCGGAAAACTCCTACGAGCAGTACTTC.

The chain joins TRBV7-7 to TRBJ2-7; D is ambiguous. In germline, CDR1 is SSHAT, CDR2 FNYEAQ (reference sequence). This CDR3 spans 13 amino acids. V gave up 5 bases and J gave up 6 bases, with 14 bases separating them. DNA of the CDR3: TGTGCCAGCAGCCCCGATCCCCGGTCCGAGCAGTACTTC. It yields the protein CASSPDPRSEQYF. Based on the CDR3 plus reference TRBV7-7 and TRBJ2-7, the full variable domain is GAGVSQSPRYKVTKRGQDVTLRCDPISSHATLYWYQQALGQGPEFLTYFNYEAQPDKSGLPSDRFSAERPEGSISTLTIQRTEQRDSAMYRCASSPDPRSEQYFGPGTRLTVT.

The chain combines TRBV27 with TRBJ2-5, with 7 bases aligning to TRBD2. V shed 6 bases and J 1 base; nucleotides not matched to a gene: 5. This CDR3 is 14 amino acids long. Germline assignment: CDR1 MNHEY and CDR2 SMNVEV (reference sequence). CDR3 region: CASSSRETQETQYF. The CDR3 bases are TGTGCCAGCAGCTCGCGGGAGACCCAAGAGACCCAGTACTTC.

This chain connects TRBV5-1 to TRBJ2-2, with 10 bases identical to TRBD2. Trimming removed 5 bases from V and 2 bases from J; junction bases left unmatched: 3. The germline V gene has CDR1 SGHRS and CDR2 YFSETQ. This CDR3 has 15 residues. CDR3 amino acids: CASSWTSGNTGELFF. CDR3 sequence (DNA): TGCGCCAGCAGTTGGACTAGCGGTAACACCGGGGAGCTGTTTTTT.